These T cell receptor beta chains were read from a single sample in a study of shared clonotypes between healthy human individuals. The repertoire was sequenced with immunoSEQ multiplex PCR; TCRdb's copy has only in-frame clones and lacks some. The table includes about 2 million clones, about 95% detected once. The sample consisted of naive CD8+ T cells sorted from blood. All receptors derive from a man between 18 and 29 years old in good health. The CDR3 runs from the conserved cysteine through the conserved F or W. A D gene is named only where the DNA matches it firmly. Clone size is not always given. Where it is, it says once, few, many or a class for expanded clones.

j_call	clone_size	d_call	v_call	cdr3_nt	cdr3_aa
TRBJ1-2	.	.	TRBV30	TGTGCCCAATCCGGGGGTAGCTATGGCTACACCTTC	CAQSGGSYGYTF
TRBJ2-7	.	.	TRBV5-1	TGCGCCAGCAGCTTGGGGGACGAAACAAAGGCCTACGAGCAGTACTTC	CASSLGDETKAYEQYF
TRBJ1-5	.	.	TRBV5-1	TGCGCCAGCAGCTTGGCTCCAGAAGGTCAGCCCCAGCATTTT	CASSLAPEGQPQHF
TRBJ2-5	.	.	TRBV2	TGTGCCCTATCGAATGAGACCCAGTACTTC	CALSNETQYF
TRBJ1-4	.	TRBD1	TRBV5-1	TGCGCCAGCAGCTTGGGGGACAGGGAAACTAATGAAAAACTGTTTTTT	CASSLGDRETNEKLFF
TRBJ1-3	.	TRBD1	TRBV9	TGTGCCAGCAGCGTAGAGGACAGGGGTGCCGGAAACACCATATATTTT	CASSVEDRGAGNTIYF
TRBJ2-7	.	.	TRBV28	TGTGCCAGCCGTTCGATAGTGGCAGGCAACTCCTACGAGCAGTACTTC	CASRSIVAGNSYEQYF
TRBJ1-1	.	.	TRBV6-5	TGTGCCAGCAGTCAGACAGGATCGAACACTGAAGCTTTCTTT	CASSQTGSNTEAFF
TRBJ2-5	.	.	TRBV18	TGTGCCAGCTCCCATAGTTCAGAGACCCAGTACTTC	CASSHSSETQYF
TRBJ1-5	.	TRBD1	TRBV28	TGTGCCAGCAGTTTTGGACAGGGTCAGCCCCAGCATTTT	CASSFGQGQPQHF
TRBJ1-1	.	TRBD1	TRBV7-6	TGTGCCAGCAGCTTAGGGGAGGGGACAGGGTCCACTGAAGCTTTCTTT	CASSLGEGTGSTEAFF
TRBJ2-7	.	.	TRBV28	TGTGCCAGCAGTTTTCCGGGACACTTCTACGAGCAGTACTTC	CASSFPGHFYEQYF
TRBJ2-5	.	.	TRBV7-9	TGTGCCAGCAGCACCCTGAGGCAGGGGCCCCAAGAGACCCAGTACTTC	CASSTLRQGPQETQYF
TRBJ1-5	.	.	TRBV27	TGTGCCAGCAGTTTAAGTGCGGGCGAGACCAATCAGCCCCAGCATTTT	CASSLSAGETNQPQHF
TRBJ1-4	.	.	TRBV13	TGTGCCAGCAGCTTAAGGGTAGAGATCACGAAACTGTTTTTT	CASSLRVEITKLFF
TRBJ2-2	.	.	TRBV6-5	TGTGCCAGCAGTACTACCACTGAGGCGGGGGAGCTGTTTTTT	CASSTTTEAGELFF
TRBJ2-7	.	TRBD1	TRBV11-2	TGTGCCAGCAGCTGGGACAGGGGACTCGAGCAGTACTTC	CASSWDRGLEQYF
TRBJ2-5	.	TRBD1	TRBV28	TGTGCCAGCAGTATTTCTTGGGGACAGGCTGAAGAGACCCAGTACTTC	CASSISWGQAEETQYF
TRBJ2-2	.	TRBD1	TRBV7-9	TGTGCCAGCAGCACCGGACAGGGAGGCACCGGGGAGCTGTTTTTT	CASSTGQGGTGELFF
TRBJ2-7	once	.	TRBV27	TGTGCCAGCAGCTCAACCGGTAACGAGCAGTACTTC	CASSSTGNEQYF
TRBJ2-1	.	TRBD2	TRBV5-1	TGCGCCAGCAGGGCCAGCGGGGGGACCTATAATGAGCAGTTCTTC	CASRASGGTYNEQFF
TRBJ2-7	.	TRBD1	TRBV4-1	TGCGCCAGCAGCCAAGATCTCGAGACAGGGGGAACCTACGAGCAGTACTTC	CASSQDLETGGTYEQYF
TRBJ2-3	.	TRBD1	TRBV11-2	TGTGCCAGCAGCTTAGGCCCCGGGACAGCCGCAGATACGCAGTATTTT	CASSLGPGTAADTQYF
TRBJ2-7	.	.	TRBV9	TGTGCCAGCAGCCCAGGCGGGGCTCGCTACGAGCAGTACTTC	CASSPGGARYEQYF
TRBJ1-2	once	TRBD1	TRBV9	TGTGCCAGCAGCGTAGAGGGACAGGGAAACTATGGCTACACCTTC	CASSVEGQGNYGYTF
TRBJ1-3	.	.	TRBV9	TGTGCCAGTGGGCCTGGAAACACCATATATTTT	CASGPGNTIYF
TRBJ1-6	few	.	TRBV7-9	TGTGCCAGCAGCCCCCTCCCTGCGAATTCACCCCTCCACTTT	CASSPLPANSPLHF
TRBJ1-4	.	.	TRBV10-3	TGTGCCATCAGTGAGCCGGGACAAGGTGCAACTAATGAAAAACTGTTTTTT	CAISEPGQGATNEKLFF
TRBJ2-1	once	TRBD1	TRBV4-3	TGCGCCAGCAGCCCCACGGACAGGGGGCCTTACAATGAGCAGTTCTTC	CASSPTDRGPYNEQFF
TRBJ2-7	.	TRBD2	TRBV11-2	TGTGCCAGCAGCTTAGCAACGGGGGGGACGGGCGAGCAGTACTTC	CASSLATGGTGEQYF
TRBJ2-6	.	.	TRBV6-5	TGTGCCAGCAGTTACGGCGCTGGGGCCAACGTCCTGACTTTC	CASSYGAGANVLTF
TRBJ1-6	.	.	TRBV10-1	TGCGCCAGCAGTGAGTCGGGGGTTTCACCCCTCCACTTT	CASSESGVSPLHF
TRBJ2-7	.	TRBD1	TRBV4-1	TGCGCCAGCAGCCAAGATTCCGGGACAGGGTTCTTATACGAGCAGTACTTC	CASSQDSGTGFLYEQYF
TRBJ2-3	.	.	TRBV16	TGTGCCAGCAGCCAATCGACAGCTAGCACAGATACGCAGTATTTT	CASSQSTASTDTQYF
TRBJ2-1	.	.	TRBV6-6	TGTGCCAGCAGTTACGCACTAGCAAATGAGCAGTTCTTC	CASSYALANEQFF
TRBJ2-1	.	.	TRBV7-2	TGTGCCAGCAGCTTAGTCGCAGGGAATGAGCAGTTCTTC	CASSLVAGNEQFF
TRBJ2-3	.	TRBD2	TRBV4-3	TGCGCCAGCAGCCAAGTCCTAGCGGGTGGCACAGATACGCAGTATTTT	CASSQVLAGGTDTQYF
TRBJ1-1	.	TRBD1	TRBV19	TGTGCCAGTAGTCTCGGACAGGGGGTTACTGAAGCTTTCTTT	CASSLGQGVTEAFF
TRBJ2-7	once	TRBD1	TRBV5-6	TGTGCCAGCAGCCCAGAGGGGACAGGGGGCTCCGAGCAGTACTTC	CASSPEGTGGSEQYF
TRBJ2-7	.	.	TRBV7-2	TGTGCCAGCAGCCCGTACGCCACCCACTACGAGCAGTACTTC	CASSPYATHYEQYF
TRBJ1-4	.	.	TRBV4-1	TGCGCCAGCAGCAGCCGTCCGGGATCTCGCGAAAAACTGTTTTTT	CASSSRPGSREKLFF
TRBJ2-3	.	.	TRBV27	TGTGCCAGCAGTCCGCTAGGGACCCAGAGTACAGATACGCAGTATTTT	CASSPLGTQSTDTQYF
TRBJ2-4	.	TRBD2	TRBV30	TGTGCCTGGGGTGGACTAGCGGGGGAGTACATTCAGTACTTC	CAWGGLAGEYIQYF